Presented here are 17 T cell receptor beta chains from one specimen sequenced in a study of control samples from healthy donors and cancer patients. Sequencing used immunoSEQ multiplex PCR; TCRdb keeps in-frame clones, though not all of them. The sample lists 150,000 to 200,000 clones; nearly 90% were seen once. The sequenced sample was blood. These receptors were taken from a woman in her fifties or sixties in good health.

The chain combines TRBV6-6 with TRBJ2-7; 9 positions match TRBD1. Germline V gene lookup returns CDR1 MNHNY and CDR2 SVGAGI (reference sequence). This CDR3 has 14 residues. With V trimmed by 6 bases and J by 2 bases, 5 bases remained unmatched. The CDR3 sequence is CASSPGQGAYEQYF. CDR3 coding DNA: TGTGCCAGCAGCCCGGGACAGGGTGCCTACGAGCAGTACTTC.

The CDR3 is CATNPGGGPEAFF. CDR3 DNA: TGTGCCACCAACCCGGGTGGGGGCCCTGAAGCTTTCTTT. This chain uses TRBV19 with TRBJ1-1; D possibly corresponds to TRBD1 (6 bases). The CDR3 totals 13 residues. The germline V and J ends were trimmed by 10 bases and 6 bases, with 18 bases remaining between them. The V gene's germline CDR1 is LNHDA and CDR2 SQIVND (reference sequence).

The genes are TRBV7-9 and TRBJ2-7; TRBD1 matches 9 bases. Germline V CDR1 and CDR2: SEHNR, FQNEAQ (reference sequence). J gave up 5 bases and V 2 bases, and 7 bases lay outside the gene matches. The CDR3 has 15 residues. The DNA of the CDR3 is TGTGCCAGCAGCTTACAACGGGACAGGGTCCACGAGCAGTACTTC. It yields the protein CASSLQRDRVHEQYF.

The chain uses TRBV7-9 and TRBJ2-4, with 10 bases matching TRBD2. The ends lost 5 bases at V and 0 bases at J; junction bases unmatched: 16. Germline V CDR1 and CDR2: SEHNR, FQNEAQ (reference sequence). This CDR3 has 20 amino acids. As DNA, the CDR3 is TGTGCCAGCAGCACTACTAGCGGGGATACACACTTGGGAGCCAAAAACATTCAGTACTTC. This sequence encodes CASSTTSGDTHLGAKNIQYF. Complete variable domain (other parts from reference TRBV7-9 and TRBJ2-4): DTGVSQNPRHKITKRGQNVTFRCDPISEHNRLYWYRQTLGQGPEFLTYFQNEAQLEKSRLLSDRFSAERPKGSFSTLEIQRTEQGDSAMYLCASSTTSGDTHLGAKNIQYFGAGTRLSVL.

The chain recombines TRBV7-3 with TRBJ2-5; D is possibly TRBD1 (5 bases). V was trimmed by 5 bases and J by 5 bases, leaving 18 bases between them. The CDR3 covers 15 residues. Germline V gene lookup returns CDR1 SGHTA and CDR2 FQGTGA. This chain's CDR3 is CASSPQGSPRETQYF. The CDR3 DNA is TGTGCCAGCAGCCCCCAGGGCAGTCCACGGGAGACCCAGTACTTC.

V usage is TRBV11-2 and J usage is TRBJ1-6; D is ambiguous. The V gene's germline CDR1 is SGHAT and CDR2 FQNNGV. This CDR3 contains 12 residues. The V gene lost 5 bases and the J gene lost 10 bases, with 9 bases spanning the gap. CDR3 loop: CASSLGRSPLHF. Written as DNA, the CDR3 is TGTGCCAGCAGCCTAGGGAGATCACCCCTCCACTTT.

V and J are TRBV4-3 and TRBJ1-2; D not resolved. Between the trimmed V and J ends, which lost 0 bases and 4 bases, there was a span of 6 bases. The germline V gene encodes CDR1 LGHNA and CDR2 YSLEER. This CDR3 has 13 residues. The CDR3 protein is CASSQDLAYGYTF. DNA for the CDR3: TGCGCCAGCAGCCAAGATCTAGCCTATGGCTACACCTTC.

The chain joins TRBV7-3 to TRBJ2-2; D may correspond to TRBD1 or TRBD2 (5 bases each). Germline-derived CDR1 and CDR2 are SGHTA and FQGTGA. The V end was cut by 5 bases, the J end by 7 bases, with 14 bases between. This CDR3 spans 14 amino acids. CDR3 nucleotide sequence: TGTGCCAGCAGCCCCGGGACCGATTACGGGGAGCTGTTTTTT. Its protein product is CASSPGTDYGELFF. Based on the CDR3 plus reference TRBV7-3 and TRBJ2-2, the full variable domain is GAGVSQTPSNKVTEKGKYVELRCDPISGHTALYWYRQSLGQGPEFLIYFQGTGAADDSGLPNDRFFAVRPEGSVSTLKIQRTERGDSAVYLCASSPGTDYGELFFGEGSRLTVL.

The rearrangement uses TRBV3-1 (or the pseudogene TRBV3-2) and TRBJ1-1; weak D call: TRBD1 (5 bases). Germline assignment: CDR1 LGHDT and CDR2 YNNKEL (reference sequence). Between the trimmed V and J ends, which lost 4 bases and 3 bases, there was a span of 15 bases. This CDR3 has 15 residues. As DNA, the CDR3 is TGTGCCAGCAGCCTCCGGGACCCGAGGGACACTGAAGCTTTCTTT. Translation gives CASSLRDPRDTEAFF.

This chain joins TRBV4-1 and TRBJ2-5; D not certain. V dropped 1 base and J dropped 5 bases, with 8 bases sitting between them. The CDR3 runs to 13 residues. CDR1 is MGHRA, CDR2 YSYEKL, per germline. The CDR3 nucleotides read TGCGCCAGCAGCCAAGTTATCCGGGAGACCCAGTACTTC. This codes for CASSQVIRETQYF.

The chain has TRBV30 and TRBJ2-7; no definite D call. Germline V gives CDR1 GTSNPN, CDR2 SVGIG (reference sequence). This CDR3 is 13 amino acids long. V shed 1 base and J shed 3 bases, with 10 bases lying between them. CDR3 protein: CAWSDPRVYEQYF. CDR3 coding DNA: TGTGCCTGGAGTGACCCGAGAGTCTACGAGCAGTACTTC.

This chain links TRBV4-1 with TRBJ2-2, with 7 bases lining up with TRBD1. Germline V gene lookup returns CDR1 MGHRA and CDR2 YSYEKL. The CDR3 totals 17 residues. V gave up 0 bases and J gave up 4 bases; unmatched junction bases: 8. The CDR3 coding sequence is TGCGCCAGCAGCCAAGATGCAGGGGGACGTATCACCGGGGAGCTGTTTTTT. It translates to CASSQDAGGRITGELFF.

This clone was seen just once. This sequence joins TRBV29-1 and TRBJ2-7, with D perhaps matching TRBD1 or TRBD2 (5 bases each). The germline V gene has CDR1 SQVTM and CDR2 ANQGSEA. The CDR3 consists of 13 residues. V was cut by 6 bases and J by 2 bases, with 14 bases left in between. This CDR3 is CSVGEGLTYEQYF. The CDR3 DNA reads as TGCAGCGTGGGGGAAGGGTTGACCTACGAGCAGTACTTC.

This chain connects TRBV4-3 to TRBJ2-1; TRBD2 agrees at 12 bases. CDR3 size: 17 residues. J lost 8 bases, V lost 3 bases, and 11 bases had no gene match. CDR1 and CDR2 from the germline V gene are LGHNA and YSLEER. This CDR3 is CASSHRRTSGTGDEQFF. The CDR3 DNA reads TGCGCCAGCAGCCACCGACGGACTAGCGGGACAGGCGATGAGCAGTTCTTC.

The chain is built from TRBV12-3 or TRBV12-4 and TRBJ1-6; D remains ambiguous. V was shortened by 3 bases and J by 15 bases, with 12 bases between the two germline ends. This CDR3 has 12 amino acids. CDR3 loop: CASSFPSERLHF. CDR3 bases: TGTGCCAGCAGTTTTCCATCTGAACGCCTCCACTTT.

This chain connects TRBV18 to TRBJ1-1, with 8 nucleotides matching TRBD1. CDR3 length: 13 residues. Germline CDR1 is KGHSH and CDR2 is LQKENI. V gave up 5 bases and J gave up 5 bases; unmatched junction bases: 4. The CDR3 loop is CASSTGGETEAFF. The CDR3 region has the DNA TGTGCCAGCTCAACAGGGGGAGAGACTGAAGCTTTCTTT.

The gene calls are TRBV30 and TRBJ2-1; 8 nucleotides align to TRBD2. In germline, CDR1 is GTSNPN, CDR2 SVGIG (reference sequence). J gave up 8 bases and V 3 bases, and 9 bases lay outside the gene matches. The CDR3 contains 14 residues. DNA for the CDR3: TGTGCCTGGAGATCTCTAGCGGGTGCGGATGAGCAGTTCTTC. Its protein is CAWRSLAGADEQFF.